Below are 2 T cell receptor gamma chains sequenced from a single sample in a study of Vδ1+ human thymocytes. Overall study findings and caveats: Highly polyclonal TRG and TRD repertoires with Gaussian CDR3 length distributions appeared in thymus.

Extracted RNA was reverse transcribed into cDNA. CDR3 amplicons came from multiplex PCR with pooled V-gene forward and constant-region reverse primers. TCRdb re-called the multiplex PCR reads via CATT. The data hold 25,000 to 35,000 gamma-chain clones, with roughly 20% observed a single time. For these receptors, no antigen is known. Sequencing input: Vdelta1+ gamma-delta thymocytes from the thymus. This sample's subset: FACS-sorted CD3+ TCRalphabeta- TCRVdelta1+ TCRVdelta2- thymocytes. All receptors derive from a boy in the first two years of life who had congenital heart surgery.

About this clone: This sample also contains other DNA sequences that code for the same CDR3. The chain recombines TRGV2 with TRGJ1 or TRGJ2. V lost 0 bases to trimming and J lost 7 bases; unmatched junction nucleotides: 6. Germline lookup yields CDR1 EGSNGY and CDR2 YDSYNSKV. The CDR3 has 13 amino acids. The CDR3 DNA reads as TGTGCCACCTGGGACGGGCCAGGCTATAAGAAACTCTTT. Encoded protein: CATWDGPGYKKLF.

This clone was counted a few times. This clone may be a read error of a much larger clone one base away. V usage is TRGV3 and J usage is TRGJ1 or TRGJ2. Unmatched junction bases numbered 5, after V lost 0 bases and J lost 6 bases. Per germline, CDR1 VTNTFY and CDR2 YDVSTARD (reference sequence). This CDR3 has 13 amino acids. The CDR3 region is CATWDRRIYKKLF. In nucleotides, the CDR3 is TGTGCCACCTGGGACAGGCGGATTTATAAGAAACTCTTT.